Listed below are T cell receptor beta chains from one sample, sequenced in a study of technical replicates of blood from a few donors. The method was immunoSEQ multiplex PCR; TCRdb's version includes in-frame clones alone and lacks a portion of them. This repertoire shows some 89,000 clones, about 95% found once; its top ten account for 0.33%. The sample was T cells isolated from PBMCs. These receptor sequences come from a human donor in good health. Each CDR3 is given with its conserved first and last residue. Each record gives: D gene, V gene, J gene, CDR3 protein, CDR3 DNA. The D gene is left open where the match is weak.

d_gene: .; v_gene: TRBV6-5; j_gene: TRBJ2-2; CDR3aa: CASSYGSLTGELFF; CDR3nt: TGTGCCAGCAGTTACGGTAGCCTCACCGGGGAGCTGTTTTTT
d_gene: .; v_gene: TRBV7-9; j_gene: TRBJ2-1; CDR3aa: CASSLVSGSDSYNEQFF; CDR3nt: TGTGCCAGCAGCTTAGTATCTGGTAGCGACTCCTACAATGAGCAGTTCTTC
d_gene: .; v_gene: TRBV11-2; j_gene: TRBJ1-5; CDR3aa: CASSFQGSQPQHF; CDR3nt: TGTGCCAGCAGCTTTCAGGGGAGCCAGCCCCAGCATTTT
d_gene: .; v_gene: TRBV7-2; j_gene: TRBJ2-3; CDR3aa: CASSLEATGFGADTQYF; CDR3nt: TGTGCCAGCAGCTTGGAAGCCACAGGGTTCGGGGCAGATACGCAGTATTTT
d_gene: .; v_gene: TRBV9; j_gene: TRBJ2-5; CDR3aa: CASSVRGTAEETQYF; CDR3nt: TGTGCCAGCAGCGTAAGGGGAACTGCGGAAGAGACCCAGTACTTC
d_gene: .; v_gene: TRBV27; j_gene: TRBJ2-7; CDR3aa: CASSLGGVGEQYF; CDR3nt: TGTGCCAGCAGTTTAGGAGGGGTCGGCGAGCAGTACTTC
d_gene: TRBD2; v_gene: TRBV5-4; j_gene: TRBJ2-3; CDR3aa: CASSLATSGSVITDTQYF; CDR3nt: TGTGCCAGCAGCTTGGCAACTAGCGGGAGTGTTATCACAGATACGCAGTATTTT
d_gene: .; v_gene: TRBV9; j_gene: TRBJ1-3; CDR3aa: CASSAPVGNTIYF; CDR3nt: TGTGCCAGCAGCGCGCCAGTAGGAAACACCATATATTTT
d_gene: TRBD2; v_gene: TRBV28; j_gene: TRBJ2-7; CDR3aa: CASIGLGSYEQYF; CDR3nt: TGTGCCAGCATCGGACTAGGGTCCTACGAGCAGTACTTC
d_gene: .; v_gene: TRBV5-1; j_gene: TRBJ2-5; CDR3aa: CASSLNAGRETQYF; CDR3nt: TGCGCCAGCAGCTTGAACGCGGGAAGAGAGACCCAGTACTTC
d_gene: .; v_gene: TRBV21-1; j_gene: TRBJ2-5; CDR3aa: CASSKGTSEETQYF; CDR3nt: TGTGCCAGCAGCAAAGGGACTAGTGAGGAGACCCAGTACTTC
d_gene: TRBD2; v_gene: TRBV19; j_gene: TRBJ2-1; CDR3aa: CASSIGGTSGINEQFF; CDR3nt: TGTGCCAGTAGTATAGGCGGGACTAGCGGGATCAATGAGCAGTTCTTC